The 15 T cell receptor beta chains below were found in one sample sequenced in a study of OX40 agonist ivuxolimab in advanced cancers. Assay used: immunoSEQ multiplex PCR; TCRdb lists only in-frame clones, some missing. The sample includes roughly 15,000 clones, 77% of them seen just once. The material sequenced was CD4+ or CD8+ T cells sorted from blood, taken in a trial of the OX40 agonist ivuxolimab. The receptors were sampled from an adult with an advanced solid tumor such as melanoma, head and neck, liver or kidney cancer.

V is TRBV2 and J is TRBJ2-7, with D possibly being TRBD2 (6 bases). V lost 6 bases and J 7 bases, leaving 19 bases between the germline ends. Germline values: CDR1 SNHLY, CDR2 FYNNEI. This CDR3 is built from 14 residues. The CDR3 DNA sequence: TGTGCCAGCAGCGACTCTTCTCGGGACTGGGAGCAGTACTTC. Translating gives CASSDSSRDWEQYF.

The CDR3 bases are TGTGCCTGGTCCACAGGGGATCGGTACGAGCAGTACTTC. Translating gives CAWSTGDRYEQYF. The gene calls are TRBV30 and TRBJ2-7, with 7 bases matching TRBD1. CDR1 and CDR2 (germline): GTSNPN, SVGIG (reference sequence). The V segment lost 5 bases and the J segment 4 bases; nucleotides outside the gene matches: 8. The CDR3 length is 13 residues.

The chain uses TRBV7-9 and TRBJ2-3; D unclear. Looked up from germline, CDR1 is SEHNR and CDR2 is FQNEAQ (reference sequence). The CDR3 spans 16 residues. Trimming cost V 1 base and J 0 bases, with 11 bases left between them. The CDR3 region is CASSLELAGSTDTQYF. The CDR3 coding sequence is TGTGCCAGCAGCTTAGAATTGGCAGGTAGCACAGATACGCAGTATTTT.

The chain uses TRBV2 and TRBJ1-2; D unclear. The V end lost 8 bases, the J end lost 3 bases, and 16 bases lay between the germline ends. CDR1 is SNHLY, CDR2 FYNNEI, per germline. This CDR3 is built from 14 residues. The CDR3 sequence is CASHGVDNDYGYTF. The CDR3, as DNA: TGTGCCAGCCATGGGGTTGACAACGACTATGGCTACACCTTC. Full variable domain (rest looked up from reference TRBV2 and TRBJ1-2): EPEVTQTPSHQVTQMGQEVILRCVPISNHLYFYWYRQILGQKVEFLVSFYNNEISEKSEIFDDQFSVERPDGSNFTLKIRSTKLEDSAMYFCASHGVDNDYGYTFGSGTRLTVV.

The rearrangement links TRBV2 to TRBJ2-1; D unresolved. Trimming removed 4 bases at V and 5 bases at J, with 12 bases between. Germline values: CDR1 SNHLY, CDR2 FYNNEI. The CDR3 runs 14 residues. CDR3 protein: CASSVSRVNNEQFF. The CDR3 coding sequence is TGTGCCAGCAGTGTATCCCGGGTCAACAATGAGCAGTTCTTC.

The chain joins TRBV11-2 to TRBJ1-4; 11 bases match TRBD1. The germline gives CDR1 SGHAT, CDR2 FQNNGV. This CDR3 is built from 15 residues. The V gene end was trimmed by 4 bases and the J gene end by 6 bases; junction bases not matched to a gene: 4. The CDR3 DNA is TGTGCCAGCAGCTCGAGGACAGGGGGCTATGAAAAACTGTTTTTT. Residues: CASSSRTGGYEKLFF.

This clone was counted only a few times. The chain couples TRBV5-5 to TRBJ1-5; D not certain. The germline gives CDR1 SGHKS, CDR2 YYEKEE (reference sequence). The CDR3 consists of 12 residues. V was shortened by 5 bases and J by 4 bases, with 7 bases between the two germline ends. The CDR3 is CASSRENQPQHF. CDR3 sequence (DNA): TGTGCCAGCAGTCGGGAGAATCAGCCCCAGCATTTT.

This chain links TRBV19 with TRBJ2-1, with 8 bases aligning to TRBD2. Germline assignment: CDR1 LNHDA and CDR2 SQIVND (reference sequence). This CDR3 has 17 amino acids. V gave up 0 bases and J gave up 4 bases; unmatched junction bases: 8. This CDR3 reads CASSIDPPSGRYNEQFF. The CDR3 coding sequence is TGTGCCAGTAGTATAGATCCCCCCAGCGGGAGATACAATGAGCAGTTCTTC.

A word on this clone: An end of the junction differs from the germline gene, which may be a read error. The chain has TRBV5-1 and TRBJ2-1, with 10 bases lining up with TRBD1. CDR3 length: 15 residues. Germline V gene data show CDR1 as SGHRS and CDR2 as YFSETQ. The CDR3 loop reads CASSLLTGGRNEQFF. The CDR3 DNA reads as TGTGCCAGCAGCTTGCTGACAGGGGGCAGAAATGAGCAGTTCTTC.

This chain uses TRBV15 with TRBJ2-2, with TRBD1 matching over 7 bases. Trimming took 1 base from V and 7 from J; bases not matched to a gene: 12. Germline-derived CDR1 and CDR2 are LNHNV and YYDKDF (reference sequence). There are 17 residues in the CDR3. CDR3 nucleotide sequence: TGTGCCACCAGCAGAGCAACCGGGACAGTCAATGGCGGGGAGCTGTTTTTT. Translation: CATSRATGTVNGGELFF.

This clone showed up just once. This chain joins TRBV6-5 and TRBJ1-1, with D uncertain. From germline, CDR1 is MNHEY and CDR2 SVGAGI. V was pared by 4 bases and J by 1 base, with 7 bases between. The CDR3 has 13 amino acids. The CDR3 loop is CASSFGRNTEAFF. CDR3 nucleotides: TGTGCCAGCAGTTTCGGCAGGAACACTGAAGCTTTCTTT.

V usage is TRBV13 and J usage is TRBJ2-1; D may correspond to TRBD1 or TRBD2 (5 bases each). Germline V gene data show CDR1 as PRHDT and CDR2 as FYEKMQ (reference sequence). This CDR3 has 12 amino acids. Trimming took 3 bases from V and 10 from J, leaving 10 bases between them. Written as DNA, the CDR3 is TGTGCCAGCAGCTTGGGACCCTTGGAGCAGTTCTTC. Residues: CASSLGPLEQFF.

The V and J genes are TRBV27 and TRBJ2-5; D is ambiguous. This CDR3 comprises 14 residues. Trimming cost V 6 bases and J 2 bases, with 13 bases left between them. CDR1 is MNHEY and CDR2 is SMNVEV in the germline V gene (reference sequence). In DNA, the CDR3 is TGTGCCAGCAGGCGACATGTGGAGCAAGAGACCCAGTACTTC. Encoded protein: CASRRHVEQETQYF.

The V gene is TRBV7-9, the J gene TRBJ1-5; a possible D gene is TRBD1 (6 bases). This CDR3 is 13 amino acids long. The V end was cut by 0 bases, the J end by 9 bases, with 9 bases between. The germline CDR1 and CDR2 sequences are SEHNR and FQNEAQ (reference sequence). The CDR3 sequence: CASSLAEGGPQHF. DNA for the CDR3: TGTGCCAGCAGCTTAGCGGAAGGGGGGCCCCAGCATTTT.

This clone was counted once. The CDR3, as DNA: TGTGCCACCAGCAGAGAGGGAACGGTGGGCGAGACCCAGTACTTC. Residues: CATSREGTVGETQYF. The rearrangement joins TRBV15 to TRBJ2-5; D not resolved. V was cut by 0 bases and J by 5 bases, with 13 bases left in between. Germline CDR1 and CDR2: LNHNV and YYDKDF (reference sequence). The CDR3 has 15 amino acids.